These 2 T cell receptor beta chains share one sample of origin, sequenced in a study of beta chain features in type 1 diabetes. Of the isolated RNA, all was reverse transcribed, and so the sequenced material was expressed TCRB transcripts. Repertoires were generated with immunoSEQ multiplex PCR, while TCRdb's copy carries only in-frame clones and drops some. The sample comprises 90,000 to 110,000 clones, less than 40% of which are singletons, and about 0.063% rests with the top ten. Sequencing was carried out using stem cell memory CD4+ T cells from blood. Source of these receptors: a woman under 30 in good health.

The rearrangement uses TRBV6-6 and TRBJ2-1; TRBD2 is a possible D gene (6 bases). The CDR3 length is 14 residues. V lost 5 bases and J lost 9, with 17 bases in between. Per germline, CDR1 MNHNY and CDR2 SVGAGI (reference sequence). The CDR3 here is CASSVSGGGVEQFF. CDR3 sequence (DNA): TGTGCCAGCAGTGTTAGCGGCGGCGGGGTTGAGCAGTTCTTC.

This clone was seen more than once but under ten times. The V call is TRBV30, the J call TRBJ1-5, with unresolved D. Trimming left V 2 bases short and J 10 bases short, with 15 bases between. The germline V gene has CDR1 GTSNPN and CDR2 SVGIG (reference sequence). This CDR3 spans 13 amino acids. CDR3: CAWSRETSQPQHF. The CDR3 coding sequence is TGTGCCTGGAGTCGGGAGACCTCCCAACCCCAGCATTTT.